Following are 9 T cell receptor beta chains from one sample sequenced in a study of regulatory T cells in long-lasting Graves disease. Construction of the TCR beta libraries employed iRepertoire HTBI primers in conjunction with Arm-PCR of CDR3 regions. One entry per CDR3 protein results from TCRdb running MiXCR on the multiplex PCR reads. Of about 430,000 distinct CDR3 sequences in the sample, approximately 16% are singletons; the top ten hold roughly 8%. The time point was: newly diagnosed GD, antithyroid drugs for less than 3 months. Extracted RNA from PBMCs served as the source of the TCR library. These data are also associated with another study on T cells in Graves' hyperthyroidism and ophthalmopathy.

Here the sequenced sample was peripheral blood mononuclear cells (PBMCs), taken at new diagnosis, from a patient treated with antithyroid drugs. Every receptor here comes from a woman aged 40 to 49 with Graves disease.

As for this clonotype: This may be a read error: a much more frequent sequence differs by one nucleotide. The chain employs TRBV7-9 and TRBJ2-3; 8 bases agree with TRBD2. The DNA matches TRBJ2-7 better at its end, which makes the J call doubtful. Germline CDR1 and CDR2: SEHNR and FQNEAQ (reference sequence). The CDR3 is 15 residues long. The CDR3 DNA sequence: TGTGCCAGCAGCCCTCCCGGGACTAGTGGGGGTGAGCAGTACTTC. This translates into CASSPPGTSGGEQYF.

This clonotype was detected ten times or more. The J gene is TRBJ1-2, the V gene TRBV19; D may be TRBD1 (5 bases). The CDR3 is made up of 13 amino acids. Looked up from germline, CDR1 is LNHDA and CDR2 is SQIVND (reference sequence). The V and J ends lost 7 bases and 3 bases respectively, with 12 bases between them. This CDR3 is CASTTASYYGYTF. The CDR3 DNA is TGTGCCAGTACGACAGCCTCCTACTATGGCTACACCTTC.

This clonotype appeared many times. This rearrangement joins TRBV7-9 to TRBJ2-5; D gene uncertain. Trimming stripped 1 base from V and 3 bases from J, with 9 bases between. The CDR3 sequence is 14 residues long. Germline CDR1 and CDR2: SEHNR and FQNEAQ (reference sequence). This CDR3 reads CASSLESSKETQYF. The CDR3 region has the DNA TGTGCCAGCAGCTTAGAGTCCTCCAAAGAGACCCAGTACTTC.

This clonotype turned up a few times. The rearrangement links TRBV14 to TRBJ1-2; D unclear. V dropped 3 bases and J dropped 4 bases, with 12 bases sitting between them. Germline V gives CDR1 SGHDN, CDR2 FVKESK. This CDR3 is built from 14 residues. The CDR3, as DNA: TGTGCCAGCAGCCAGGGTTTAGTCTTCTATGGCTACACCTTC. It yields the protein CASSQGLVFYGYTF. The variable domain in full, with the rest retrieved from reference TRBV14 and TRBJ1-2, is EAGVTQFPSHSVIEKGQTVTLRCDPISGHDNLYWYRRVMGKEIKFLLHFVKESKQDESGMPNNRFLAERTGGTYSTLKVQPAELEDSGVYFCASSQGLVFYGYTFGSGTRLTVV.

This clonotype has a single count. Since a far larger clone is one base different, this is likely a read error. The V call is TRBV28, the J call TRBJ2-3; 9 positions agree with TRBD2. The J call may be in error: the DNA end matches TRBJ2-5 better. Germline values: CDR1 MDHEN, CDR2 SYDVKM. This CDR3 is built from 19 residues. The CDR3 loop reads CASSLPQEREDKIEGTQYF. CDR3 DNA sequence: TGTGCCAGCAGTTTACCCCAGGAGCGGGAGGATAAAATAGAAGGGACCCAGTACTTC.

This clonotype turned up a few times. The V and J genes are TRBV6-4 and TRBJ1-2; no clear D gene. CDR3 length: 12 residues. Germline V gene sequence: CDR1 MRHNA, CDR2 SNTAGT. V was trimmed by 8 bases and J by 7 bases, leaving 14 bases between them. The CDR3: CASLGCLGGYTF. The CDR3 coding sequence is TGTGCCAGCCTGGGTTGCTTGGGTGGCTACACCTTC.

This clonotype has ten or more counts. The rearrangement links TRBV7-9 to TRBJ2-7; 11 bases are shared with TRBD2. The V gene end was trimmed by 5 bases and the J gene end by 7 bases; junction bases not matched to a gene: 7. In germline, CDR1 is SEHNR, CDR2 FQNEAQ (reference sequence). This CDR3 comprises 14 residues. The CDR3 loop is CASSKTSGISEQYF. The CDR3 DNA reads TGTGCCAGCAGCAAGACTAGCGGGATATCGGAGCAGTACTTC.

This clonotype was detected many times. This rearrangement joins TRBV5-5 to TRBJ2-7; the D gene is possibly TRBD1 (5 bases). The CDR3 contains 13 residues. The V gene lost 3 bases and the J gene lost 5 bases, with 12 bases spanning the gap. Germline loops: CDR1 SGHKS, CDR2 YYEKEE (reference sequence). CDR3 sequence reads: CASSSQGFNEQYF. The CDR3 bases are TGTGCCAGCAGCTCCCAGGGCTTCAACGAGCAGTACTTC. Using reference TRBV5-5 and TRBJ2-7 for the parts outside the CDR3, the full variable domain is DAGVTQSPTHLIKTRGQQVTLRCSPISGHKSVSWYQQVLGQGPQFIFQYYEKEERGRGNFPDRFSARQFPNYSSELNVNALLLGDSALYLCASSSQGFNEQYFGPGTRLTVT.

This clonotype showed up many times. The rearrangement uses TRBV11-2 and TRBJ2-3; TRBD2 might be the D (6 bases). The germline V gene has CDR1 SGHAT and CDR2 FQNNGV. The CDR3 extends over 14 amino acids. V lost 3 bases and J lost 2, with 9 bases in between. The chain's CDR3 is CASSLGGYTDTQYF. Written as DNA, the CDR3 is TGTGCCAGCAGCTTGGGGGGTTACACAGATACGCAGTATTTT.